This T cell receptor (beta chain) was profiled in a study of shared clonotypes between healthy human individuals. Generated by immunoSEQ multiplex PCR, the TCRdb table keeps only in-frame clones and is missing some. Found here are over a million clones, 98% of them singletons; the top ten hold about 0.42%. This CDR3 contains 13 residues. V was pared by 0 bases and J by 4 bases, with 8 bases between. Looked up from germline, CDR1 is SGHRS and CDR2 is YFSETQ. This chain uses TRBV5-1 with TRBJ2-7; D call uncertain. Specimen: naive CD4+ T cells sorted from blood. The subset is: CD45RA+ positively selected. This sequence was found in a young man in good health. The CDR3 region has the DNA TGCGCCAGCAGCTTGGCAACAGAGTACGAGCAGTACTTC. It is translated as CASSLATEYEQYF.